The 11 T cell receptor beta chains reported below all come from one sample, sequenced in a study of cytomegalovirus exposure and HLA in healthy donors. Use of 60 Vbeta and 13 Jbeta primers characterized the PCR. Sequencing was performed with immunoSEQ multiplex PCR; in TCRdb, only in-frame clones are kept and a portion is missing. The profile shows under 100,000 clones, 10% of them singletons. The sequenced sample was PBMCs. These receptors were obtained from a man in his fifties or sixties in good health and CMV-seropositive.

Notes on this clone: Other nucleotide sequences from this sample produce the same CDR3. This CDR3 is CSVQDRGWTEAFF. The DNA for the CDR3 is TGCAGCGTCCAAGACAGGGGATGGACTGAAGCTTTCTTT. This chain links TRBV29-1 with TRBJ1-1; 8 bases agree with TRBD1. CDR1 is SQVTM, CDR2 ANQGSEA, per germline. CDR3 length: 13 residues. V trimming: 6 bases; J trimming: 5 bases; junction bases outside the gene matches: 8.

This clone was observed a few times. The chain uses TRBV6-1 and TRBJ2-3, with 7 bases that match TRBD2. Germline assignment: CDR1 MNHNS and CDR2 SASEGT. V lost 1 base and J lost 4; bases outside the gene matches: 2. The CDR3 loop spans 14 amino acids. The CDR3 sequence is CASSEGLAADTQYF. The DNA of the CDR3 is TGTGCCAGCAGTGAAGGTCTAGCGGCAGATACGCAGTATTTT.

This clone was counted a few times. The rearrangement uses TRBV19 and TRBJ2-2; a possible D gene is TRBD2 (5 bases). Per the germline V gene, CDR1 is LNHDA and CDR2 is SQIVND (reference sequence). The CDR3 loop spans 14 amino acids. V lost 4 bases to trimming and J lost 4 bases, with 10 bases between them. This chain's CDR3 is CASSTRESTGELFF. Written as DNA, the CDR3 is TGTGCCAGTAGTACACGGGAAAGCACCGGGGAGCTGTTTTTT.

This clone was counted only a few times. The chain is built from TRBV7-9 and TRBJ2-1; 9 bases agree with TRBD1. Germline V CDR1 and CDR2: SEHNR, FQNEAQ (reference sequence). The CDR3 contains 15 residues. V lost 5 bases to trimming and J lost 6 bases; unmatched junction nucleotides: 8. This CDR3 is CASSPQGAVGNEQFF. CDR3 coding DNA: TGTGCCAGCAGCCCACAGGGGGCAGTAGGCAATGAGCAGTTCTTC.

This chain uses TRBV5-1 with TRBJ2-1; perhaps TRBD2 as D (6 bases). Trimming removed 0 bases at V and 7 bases at J, with 8 bases between. The CDR3 runs to 13 residues. Germline CDR1 is SGHRS and CDR2 is YFSETQ. CDR3: CASSLGEANEQFF. CDR3 bases: TGCGCCAGCAGCTTGGGGGAGGCGAATGAGCAGTTCTTC.

This clone was seen more than once but under ten times. This chain joins TRBV7-3 and TRBJ2-7, with D perhaps TRBD1 (5 bases). V was cut by 8 bases and J by 5 bases, with 13 bases left in between. This CDR3 has 12 amino acids. Looked up from germline, CDR1 is SGHTA and CDR2 is FQGTGA. For the CDR3, the DNA is TGTGCCAGCCCCATCGCACAGGACGAGCAGTACTTC. Translated, it gives CASPIAQDEQYF.

Within the sample, this clone is medium-sized. The chain links TRBV19 to TRBJ2-3; D not resolved. The CDR3 runs to 13 residues. V was cut by 5 bases and J by 0 bases, with 6 bases left in between. CDR1 is LNHDA, CDR2 SQIVND, per germline (reference sequence). The CDR3 region is CASSYTSTDTQYF. The CDR3, as DNA: TGTGCCAGTAGTTATACTAGCACAGATACGCAGTATTTT.

The chain is built from TRBV2 and TRBJ2-7; 10 bases match TRBD1. This CDR3 is built from 14 residues. CDR1 and CDR2 from the germline V gene are SNHLY and FYNNEI. V lost 6 bases and J lost 4; bases outside the gene matches: 6. DNA for the CDR3: TGTGCCAGCAGGTGGACAGGGGGGGCGTACGAGCAGTACGTC. Its protein is CASRWTGGAYEQYV.

V is TRBV30 and J is TRBJ2-6, with 10 bases lining up with TRBD1. V dropped 3 bases and J dropped 3; count of bases not matched to a gene: 8. CDR1 GTSNPN and CDR2 SVGIG come from the germline V gene (reference sequence). There are 17 residues in the CDR3. The CDR3 protein is CAWRIGTGVYGANVLTF. The CDR3 region has the DNA TGTGCCTGGAGAATCGGGACAGGGGTATATGGGGCCAACGTCCTGACTTTC.

This clone was observed a handful of times. J is TRBJ1-5 and V is TRBV2; D unclear. V dropped 8 bases and J dropped 5 bases, with 13 bases sitting between them. The V gene's germline CDR1 is SNHLY and CDR2 FYNNEI. This CDR3 is built from 13 residues. The CDR3 DNA sequence: TGTGCCAGCTGCGGGGAGGTGGATCAGCCCCAGCATTTT. Its translation: CASCGEVDQPQHF.

The chain carries TRBV6-5 and TRBJ2-5, with D possibly TRBD2 on 5 matching bases. Trimming stripped 7 bases from V and 5 bases from J, with 14 bases between. This CDR3 spans 13 amino acids. The germline CDR1 and CDR2 sequences are MNHEY and SVGAGI. This chain's CDR3 is CASTTRGSETQYF. The CDR3 DNA is TGTGCCAGCACGACACGGGGTTCGGAGACCCAGTACTTC.